The entry below gives a single T cell receptor (beta chain) sequence along with its context. This record comes from a study of T cell repertoires in MIS-A myocarditis. Trimming cost V 3 bases and J 10 bases, with 19 bases left between them. In germline, CDR1 is MNHEY, CDR2 SMNVEV (reference sequence). The CDR3 is 16 residues long. Only in-frame clones appear in the TCRdb table, and some are missing; sequencing was by immunoSEQ multiplex PCR. The data show around 10,000 clones, 75% to 90% seen once. The receptor's source is a man aged 18 to 29 with fulminant myocarditis from multisystem inflammatory syndrome in adults (MIS-A) after COVID-19. The chain couples TRBV27 to TRBJ1-6, with TRBD1 as a possible D gene (5 bases). Sequencing was carried out using thoracic lymph node tissue obtained at autopsy. The CDR3 here is CASSLRFGGGWSPLHF. The CDR3 nucleotides read TGTGCCAGCAGTTTGAGATTCGGGGGTGGATGGTCACCCCTCCACTTT.